These 4 T cell receptor beta chains originate from one sample sequenced in a study of shared clonotypes between healthy human individuals. Sequenced by immunoSEQ multiplex PCR; TCRdb stores in-frame clones only, minus some. Found here are 2 million to 2.5 million clones, approximately 96% of them singletons; the top ten hold around 0.13%. The sequenced sample consisted of naive CD4+ T cells sorted from blood. Subset noted: CD45RA+ positively selected. These receptors were collected from a man aged 18 to 35 in good health.

The chain has TRBV6-5 and TRBJ1-6, with a tentative D call TRBD1 (5 bases). V was trimmed by 6 bases and J by 5 bases, leaving 14 bases between them. Germline V gene lookup returns CDR1 MNHEY and CDR2 SVGAGI. The length of the CDR3 is 15 residues. The CDR3 DNA sequence: TGTGCCAGCAGGGAATGGAGAGGGGATAATTCACCCCTCCACTTT. Translation: CASREWRGDNSPLHF.

This clone appeared once. Mismatch with germline at one junction end may stem from a read error. V is TRBV11-2 and J is TRBJ2-5, with a possible D match to TRBD1 (6 bases). This CDR3 spans 15 amino acids. Germline V gene data show CDR1 as SGHAT and CDR2 as FQNNGV. The DNA of the CDR3 is TGTGCCAGCAGCTTACGTGACAGGATTCAAGCGACCCAGTACTTC. Its translation: CASSLRDRIQATQYF.

J is TRBJ2-7 and V is TRBV10-2, with 8 bases aligning to TRBD2. The germline V gene has CDR1 WSHSY and CDR2 SAAADI. V shed 8 bases and J 2 bases; nucleotides not matched to a gene: 5. CDR3 size: 13 residues. DNA of the CDR3: TGCGCCAGCTCGGGGGGGCCTACCTACGAGCAGTACTTC. This sequence encodes CASSGGPTYEQYF.

J is TRBJ2-7 and V is TRBV10-3; 8 nucleotides align to TRBD2. CDR1 is ENHRY and CDR2 is SYGVKD in the germline V gene. The CDR3 is 15 amino acids. V was pared by 0 bases and J by 6 bases, with 7 bases of the junction left unmatched. The CDR3 spells CAISESGGTSGEQYF. Written as DNA, the CDR3 is TGTGCCATCAGTGAGTCGGGTGGAACTAGCGGCGAGCAGTACTTC.